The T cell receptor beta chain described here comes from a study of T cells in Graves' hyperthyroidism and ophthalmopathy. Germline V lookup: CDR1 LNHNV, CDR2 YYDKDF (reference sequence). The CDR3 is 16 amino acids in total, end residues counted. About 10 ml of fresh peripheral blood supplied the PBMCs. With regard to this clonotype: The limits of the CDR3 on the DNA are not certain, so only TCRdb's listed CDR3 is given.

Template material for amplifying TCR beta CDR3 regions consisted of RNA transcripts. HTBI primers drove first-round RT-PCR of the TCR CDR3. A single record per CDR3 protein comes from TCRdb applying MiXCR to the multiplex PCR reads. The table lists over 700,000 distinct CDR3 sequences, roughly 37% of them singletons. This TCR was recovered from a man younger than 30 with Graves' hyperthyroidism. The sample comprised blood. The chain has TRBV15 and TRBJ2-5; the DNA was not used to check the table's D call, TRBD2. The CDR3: CATSSSSTSGRREQFF.